The next 21 T cell receptor beta chains were all read from a single sample in a study of T cells in Graves' hyperthyroidism and ophthalmopathy. RNA transcripts provided the source from which TCR beta CDR3 regions were amplified. During a first-round RT-PCR of the TCR CDR3, the HTBI primer set was used. MiXCR was run by TCRdb on the multiplex PCR reads, yielding one entry per CDR3 protein. The repertoire has hundreds of thousands of distinct CDR3 sequences, roughly 14% of them found once; the top ten carry about 4.5%. Sequencing used blood. These receptors all come from a woman in her thirties or forties with Graves' ophthalmopathy.

The table lists this clonotype with a few counts. The V call is TRBV11-2, the J call TRBJ2-2, with TRBD1 matching 7 bases. J was trimmed by 7 bases and V by 3 bases; bases with no gene match: 5. This CDR3 has 14 residues. Germline values: CDR1 SGHAT, CDR2 FQNNGV. The CDR3 sequence is CASSLVGGGGELFF. The CDR3 nucleotides read TGTGCCAGCAGCTTGGTAGGGGGCGGCGGGGAGCTGTTTTTT.

This clonotype was recorded many times. V usage is TRBV11-2 and J usage is TRBJ1-3; TRBD1 matches at 10 bases. The germline CDR1 and CDR2 sequences are SGHAT and FQNNGV. V was clipped by 4 bases and J by 8 bases; unmatched bases: 8. This CDR3 comprises 15 residues. CDR3 in amino acids: CASSSPDRGLYTIYF. The CDR3 DNA is TGTGCCAGCAGCTCCCCGGACAGGGGGTTGTACACCATATATTTT. The variable domain in full, with the rest retrieved from reference TRBV11-2 and TRBJ1-3, is EAGVAQSPRYKIIEKRQSVAFWCNPISGHATLYWYQQILGQGPKLLIQFQNNGVVDDSQLPKDRFSAERLKGVDSTLKIQPAKLEDSAVYLCASSSPDRGLYTIYFGEGSWLTVV.

V usage is TRBV19 and J usage is TRBJ2-7, with D possibly being TRBD1 (5 bases). CDR3 size: 14 residues. Per germline, CDR1 LNHDA and CDR2 SQIVND (reference sequence). The V end lost 5 bases, the J end lost 6 bases, and 17 bases lay between the germline ends. The CDR3 region is CASSFQSGLGEQYF. The CDR3 DNA follows: TGTGCCAGTAGTTTCCAATCAGGGCTGGGCGAGCAGTACTTC.

This clonotype was counted only a few times. The V and J genes are TRBV6-2 or TRBV6-3 and TRBJ2-4, with a tentative D call TRBD2 (6 bases). This CDR3 contains 12 residues. V was trimmed by 5 bases and J by 11 bases, leaving 13 bases between them. Germline V gene sequence: CDR1 MNHEY, CDR2 SVGEGT. The CDR3, as DNA: TGTGCCAGCAGTCGACTAGAGTCGGTTCAGTACTTC. Translating gives CASSRLESVQYF.

This clonotype was recorded at least ten times. The CDR3 protein is CASSPGQGLTEAFF. The CDR3 coding sequence is TGTGCCAGCTCACCCGGACAGGGGCTCACTGAAGCTTTCTTT. The V call is TRBV18, the J call TRBJ1-1, with 9 positions matching TRBD1. Per germline, CDR1 KGHSH and CDR2 LQKENI. V shed 3 bases and J 4 bases; nucleotides not matched to a gene: 3. The CDR3 consists of 14 residues.

This clonotype has at least ten counts. The chain is built from TRBV6-2 or TRBV6-3 and TRBJ1-1, with D unclear. From germline, CDR1 is MNHEY and CDR2 SVGEGT. V lost 2 bases to trimming and J lost 12 bases, with 10 bases between them. The CDR3 length is 11 residues. CDR3 amino acids: CASSYGFATFF. The CDR3 coding sequence is TGTGCCAGCAGTTACGGGTTTGCTACTTTCTTT.

This clonotype was observed many times. The V call is TRBV19, the J call TRBJ2-7, with 9 bases matching TRBD1. Germline CDR1 is LNHDA and CDR2 is SQIVND (reference sequence). This CDR3 contains 15 residues. V gave up 3 bases and J gave up 0 bases; unmatched junction bases: 3. CDR3 region: CASSIGQGSSYEQYF. CDR3 DNA sequence: TGTGCCAGTAGTATCGGACAGGGGAGCTCCTACGAGCAGTACTTC.

This clonotype has just a few counts. The rearrangement uses TRBV5-1 and TRBJ1-6; the match to TRBD1 covers 7 bases. CDR3 size: 14 residues. Losses at the gene ends were 3 bases for V and 8 bases for J; bases not matched to a gene: 5. Germline CDR1 SGHRS, CDR2 YFSETQ. The CDR3 loop reads CASSSGQRDSPLHF. The CDR3 coding sequence is TGCGCCAGCAGCTCGGGACAGCGGGATTCACCCCTCCACTTT.

This clonotype was seen repeatedly, ten times or more. The CDR3 coding sequence is TGTGCCAGCAGCTTCCAGACTAGCGGACAAGAGACCCAGTACTTC. It translates to CASSFQTSGQETQYF. The chain recombines TRBV5-8 with TRBJ2-5; 9 bases agree with TRBD2. The germline gives CDR1 SGHTS, CDR2 YDEGEE. This CDR3 region has 15 residues. J was trimmed by 2 bases and V by 2 bases; bases with no gene match: 4.

This clonotype was counted at least ten times. V gene TRBV7-2 combines with J gene TRBJ2-7; TRBD2 agrees at 9 bases. With 5 bases clipped from V and 2 bases from J, the junction kept 4 bases outside the gene matches. The V gene's germline CDR1 is SGHTA and CDR2 FQGNSA. The CDR3 extends over 14 amino acids. CDR3 nucleotides: TGTGCCAGCAGCCAAGCGGGGGGTACCTACGAGCAGTACTTC. It codes for CASSQAGGTYEQYF.

This clonotype was detected ten times or more. This chain joins TRBV6-1 and TRBJ2-7, with TRBD2 as a possible D gene (6 bases). Trimming shortened V by 5 bases and J by 7 bases, and 15 bases separated the two germline ends. The CDR3 is 13 residues long. Germline assignment: CDR1 MNHNS and CDR2 SASEGT. CDR3 loop: CASSHGGTREQYF. The CDR3, as DNA: TGTGCCAGCAGTCATGGGGGGACGCGGGAGCAGTACTTC.

This clonotype was detected a few times. The chain joins TRBV3-1 to TRBJ1-1; no definite D call. Germline assignment: CDR1 LGHDT and CDR2 YNNKEL (reference sequence). The CDR3 spans 14 residues. Trimming shortened V by 4 bases and J by 1 base, and 10 bases separated the two germline ends. The CDR3 reads CASSPETANTEAFF. Written as DNA, the CDR3 is TGTGCCAGCAGCCCAGAAACAGCGAACACTGAAGCTTTCTTT.

Only one count was recorded for this clonotype. This chain uses TRBV5-5 with TRBJ1-1; no clear D. The CDR3 is made up of 14 amino acids. Trimming pared 1 base from V and 5 bases from J, leaving 12 bases between. CDR1 SGHKS and CDR2 YYEKEE come from the germline V gene (reference sequence). The CDR3 loop reads CASSLLGSETEAFF. The CDR3 nucleotides are TGTGCCAGCAGCTTGTTGGGTAGTGAGACTGAAGCTTTCTTT.

This clonotype occurred a few times. Here the CDR3 reads CASSPQAGGEDTQYF. In DNA, the CDR3 is TGTGCCAGCAGTCCTCAAGCGGGAGGTGAAGATACGCAGTATTTT. This chain joins TRBV28 and TRBJ2-3; 9 bases are a match to TRBD2. Trimming cost V 5 bases and J 5 bases; bases outside gene matches: 8. CDR1 and CDR2 from the germline V gene are MDHEN and SYDVKM. The CDR3 is 15 amino acids.

This clonotype was seen repeatedly, ten times or more. This chain uses TRBV11-2 with TRBJ2-3; D is possibly TRBD2 (5 bases). Germline CDR1 reads SGHAT; CDR2 reads FQNNGV. The CDR3 covers 16 residues. The V and J ends lost 5 bases and 3 bases respectively, with 18 bases between them. The CDR3 region has the DNA TGTGCCAGCAGCCCTCTGGTGGGCGGGTTAACAGATACGCAGTATTTT. Residues: CASSPLVGGLTDTQYF.

This clonotype has just a few counts. The V and J genes are TRBV11-2 and TRBJ2-7, with 14 bases aligning to TRBD2. The CDR3 extends over 20 amino acids. J gave up 3 bases and V 0 bases, and 13 bases lay outside the gene matches. Germline V gene lookup returns CDR1 SGHAT and CDR2 FQNNGV. The CDR3 DNA sequence: TGTGCCAGCAGCTTAGACCCCGGGACTAGCGGGAGCCTAGGAGTCTACGAGCAGTACTTC. Its protein is CASSLDPGTSGSLGVYEQYF. The entire variable domain, with the rest obtained from reference TRBV11-2 and TRBJ2-7, is as follows: EAGVAQSPRYKIIEKRQSVAFWCNPISGHATLYWYQQILGQGPKLLIQFQNNGVVDDSQLPKDRFSAERLKGVDSTLKIQPAKLEDSAVYLCASSLDPGTSGSLGVYEQYFGPGTRLTVT.

This clonotype came up many times. The chain joins TRBV27 to TRBJ2-7; 7 nucleotides agree with TRBD1. CDR1 and CDR2 (germline): MNHEY, SMNVEV (reference sequence). This CDR3 region has 15 residues. The trim removed 1 base at V and 5 bases at J, leaving 8 bases unmatched. The CDR3 spells CASSLLGRGWDEQYF. The CDR3, as DNA: TGTGCCAGCAGTTTATTGGGCAGGGGGTGGGACGAGCAGTACTTC.

This clonotype was found many times. The rearrangement joins TRBV19 to TRBJ1-1, with 8 nucleotides matching TRBD1. Losses at the gene ends were 3 bases for V and 5 bases for J; bases not matched to a gene: 5. CDR1 is LNHDA, CDR2 SQIVND, per germline (reference sequence). This CDR3 spans 14 amino acids. CDR3: CASSIIDRGTEAFF. The CDR3 nucleotides are TGTGCCAGTAGTATTATCGACAGGGGAACTGAAGCTTTCTTT.

The rearrangement uses TRBV25-1 and TRBJ2-2; D unclear. The CDR3 is 11 amino acids. Deletions cut 4 bases from V and 9 bases from J, with 6 bases between. Looked up from germline, CDR1 is MGHDK and CDR2 is SYGVNS. The CDR3 sequence is CASSAARELFF. The CDR3 nucleotides are TGTGCCAGCAGTGCCGCGCGGGAGCTGTTTTTT. Drawing the rest from reference TRBV25-1 and TRBJ2-2, the complete variable domain is EADIYQTPRYLVIGTGKKITLECSQTMGHDKMYWYQQDPGMELHLIHYSYGVNSTEKGDLSSESTVSRIRTEHFPLTLESARPSHTSQYLCASSAARELFFGEGSRLTVL.

This clonotype has at least ten counts. The genes are TRBV6-5 and TRBJ2-7; 9 nucleotides line up with TRBD1. The V gene's germline CDR1 is MNHEY and CDR2 SVGAGI. The length of the CDR3 is 17 residues. V lost 2 bases, J lost 3 bases, and 11 bases stayed unmatched. CDR3 protein: CASSYAGAGTGIYEQYF. The CDR3 DNA reads TGTGCCAGCAGTTACGCGGGGGCCGGGACAGGGATCTACGAGCAGTACTTC.

V usage is TRBV9 and J usage is TRBJ2-2, with D perhaps matching TRBD1 (6 bases). The length of the CDR3 is 15 residues. Trimming left V 3 bases short and J 5 bases short, with 14 bases between. CDR1 is SGDLS and CDR2 is YYNGEE in the germline V gene. CDR3 sequence (DNA): TGTGCCAGCAGCGCTGGGGGCGGGTTTACCGGGGAGCTGTTTTTT. Protein sequence: CASSAGGGFTGELFF.